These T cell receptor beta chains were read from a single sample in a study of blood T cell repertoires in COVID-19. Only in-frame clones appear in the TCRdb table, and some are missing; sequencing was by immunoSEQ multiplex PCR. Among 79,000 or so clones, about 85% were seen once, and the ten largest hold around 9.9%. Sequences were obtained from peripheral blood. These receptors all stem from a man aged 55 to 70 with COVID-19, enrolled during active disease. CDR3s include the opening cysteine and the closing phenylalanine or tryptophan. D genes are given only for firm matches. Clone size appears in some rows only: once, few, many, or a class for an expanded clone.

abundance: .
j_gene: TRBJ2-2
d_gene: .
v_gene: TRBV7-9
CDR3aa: CASNEGVRTGELFF
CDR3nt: TGTGCCAGCAACGAAGGAGTGAGAACCGGGGAGCTGTTTTTT

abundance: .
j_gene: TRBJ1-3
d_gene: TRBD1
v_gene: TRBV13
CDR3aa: CAPRERQGARGNTIYF
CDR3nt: TGTGCCCCAAGGGAACGACAGGGGGCGAGGGGAAACACCATATATTTT

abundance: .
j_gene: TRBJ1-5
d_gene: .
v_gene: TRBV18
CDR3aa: CASSPSGHEGSNQPQHF
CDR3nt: TGTGCCAGCTCACCAAGTGGGCATGAGGGTAGCAATCAGCCCCAGCATTTT

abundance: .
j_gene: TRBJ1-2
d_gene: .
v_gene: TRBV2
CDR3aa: CASSEDVDTVNGYTF
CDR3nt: TGTGCCAGCAGTGAAGATGTGGACACGGTGAATGGCTACACCTTC

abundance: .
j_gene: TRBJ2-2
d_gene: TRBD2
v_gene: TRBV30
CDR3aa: CAWDPRASGFTGELFF
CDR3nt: TGTGCCTGGGACCCTCGGGCTAGCGGTTTCACCGGGGAGCTGTTTTTT

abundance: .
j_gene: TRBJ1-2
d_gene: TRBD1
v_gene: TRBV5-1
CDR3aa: CASSFQGAGSYGYTF
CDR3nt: TGCGCCAGCAGCTTCCAGGGGGCAGGCTCCTATGGCTACACCTTC

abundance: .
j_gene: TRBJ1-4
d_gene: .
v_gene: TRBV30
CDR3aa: CAWDPNGEKLFF
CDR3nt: TGTGCCTGGGACCCCAACGGGGAAAAACTGTTTTTT

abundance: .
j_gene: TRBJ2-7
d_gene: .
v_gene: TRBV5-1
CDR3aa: CASSLRGYEQYF
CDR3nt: TGCGCCAGCAGCTTGCGAGGGTACGAGCAGTACTTC

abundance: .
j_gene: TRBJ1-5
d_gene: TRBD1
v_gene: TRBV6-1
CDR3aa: CASSETVQGQPQHF
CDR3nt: TGTGCCAGCAGTGAAACCGTACAGGGGCAGCCCCAGCATTTT

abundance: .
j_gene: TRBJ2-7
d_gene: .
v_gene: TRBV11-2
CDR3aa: CASSLGHGAVEQYF
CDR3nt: TGTGCCAGCAGCTTAGGTCATGGGGCAGTCGAGCAGTACTTC

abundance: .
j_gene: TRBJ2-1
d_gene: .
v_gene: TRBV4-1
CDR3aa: CASSQGQGIGNEQFF
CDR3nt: TGCGCCAGCAGCCAAGGCCAGGGAATCGGGAATGAGCAGTTCTTC

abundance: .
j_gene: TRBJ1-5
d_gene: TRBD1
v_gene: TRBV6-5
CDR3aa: CASSYQGDQPQHF
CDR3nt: TGTGCCAGCAGTTACCAGGGGGATCAGCCCCAGCATTTT

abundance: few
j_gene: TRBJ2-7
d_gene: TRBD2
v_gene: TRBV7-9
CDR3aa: CASSLVLAGVGEQYF
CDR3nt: TGTGCCAGCAGCTTAGTGTTAGCGGGAGTCGGGGAGCAGTACTTC

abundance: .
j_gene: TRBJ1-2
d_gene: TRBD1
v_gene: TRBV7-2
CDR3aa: CASQILGQGDYGYTF
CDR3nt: TGTGCCAGCCAGATATTAGGACAGGGCGACTATGGCTACACCTTC

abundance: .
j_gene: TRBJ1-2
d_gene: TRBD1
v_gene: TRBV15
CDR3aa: CATSRGTGGVSGYTF
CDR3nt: TGTGCCACCAGCAGAGGGACAGGGGGCGTGAGTGGCTACACCTTC

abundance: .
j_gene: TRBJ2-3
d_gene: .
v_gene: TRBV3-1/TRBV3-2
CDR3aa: CASSQAESYTQYF
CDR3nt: TGTGCCAGCAGCCAGGCTGAATCGTATACGCAGTATTTT

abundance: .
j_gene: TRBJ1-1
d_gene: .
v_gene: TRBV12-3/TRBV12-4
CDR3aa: CASRPQNTEAFF
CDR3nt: TGTGCCAGCAGGCCACAGAACACTGAAGCTTTCTTT

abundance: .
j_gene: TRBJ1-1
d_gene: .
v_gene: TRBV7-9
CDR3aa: CASTLLFSNGGNTEAFF
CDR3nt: TGTGCCAGCACCCTTCTCTTCTCGAACGGGGGGAACACTGAAGCTTTCTTT

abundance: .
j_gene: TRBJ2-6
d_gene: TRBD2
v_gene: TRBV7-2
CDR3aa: CASSLDLAGGAGANVLTF
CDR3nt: TGTGCCAGCAGCTTAGATCTAGCGGGAGGGGCTGGGGCCAACGTCCTGACTTTC

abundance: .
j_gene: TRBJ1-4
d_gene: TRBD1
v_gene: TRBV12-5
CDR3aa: CASGLVQGAGEKLFF
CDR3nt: TGTGCTAGTGGTTTGGTACAGGGGGCGGGAGAAAAACTGTTTTTT

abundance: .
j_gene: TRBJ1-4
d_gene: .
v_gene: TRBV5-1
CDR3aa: CASSNEKLFF
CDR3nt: TGCGCCAGCTCGAATGAAAAACTGTTTTTT

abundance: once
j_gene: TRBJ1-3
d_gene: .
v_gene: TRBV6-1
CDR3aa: CASREFRGGSGNTIYF
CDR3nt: TGTGCCAGCAGGGAATTTAGGGGGGGTTCTGGAAACACCATATATTTT

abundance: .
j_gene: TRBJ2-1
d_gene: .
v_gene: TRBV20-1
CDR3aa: CSASATGDEQFF
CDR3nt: TGCAGTGCTAGTGCCACAGGCGATGAGCAGTTCTTC

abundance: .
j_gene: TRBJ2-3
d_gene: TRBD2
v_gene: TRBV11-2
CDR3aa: CASSFALAGGDTQYF
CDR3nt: TGTGCCAGCAGCTTCGCCCTAGCGGGGGGAGATACGCAGTATTTT

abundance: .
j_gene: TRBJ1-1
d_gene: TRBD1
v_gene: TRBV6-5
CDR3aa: CASSYSSQGGRTEAFF
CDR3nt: TGTGCCAGCAGTTACTCGAGTCAGGGGGGAAGGACTGAAGCTTTCTTT

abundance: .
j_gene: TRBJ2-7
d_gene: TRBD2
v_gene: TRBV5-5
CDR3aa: CASSKLAGGIYEQYF
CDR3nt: TGTGCCAGCAGCAAGCTAGCGGGGGGGATCTACGAGCAGTACTTC

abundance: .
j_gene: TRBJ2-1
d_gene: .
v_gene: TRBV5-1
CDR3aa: CASSSEGGQWNEQFF
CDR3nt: TGCGCCAGCAGCTCGGAGGGGGGGCAATGGAATGAGCAGTTCTTC

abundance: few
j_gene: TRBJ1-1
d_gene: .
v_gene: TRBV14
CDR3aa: CASSHRDWTSTEAFF
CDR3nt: TGTGCCAGCAGCCATCGCGACTGGACTAGCACTGAAGCTTTCTTT

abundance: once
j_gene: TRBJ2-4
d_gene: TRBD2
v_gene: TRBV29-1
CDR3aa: CSVDFSGIRGIQYF
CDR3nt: TGCAGCGTTGATTTCAGCGGGATTCGAGGCATTCAGTACTTC

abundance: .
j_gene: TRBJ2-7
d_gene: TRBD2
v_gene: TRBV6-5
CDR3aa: CASSYGLAGLQYF
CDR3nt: TGTGCCAGCAGTTACGGACTAGCGGGACTCCAGTACTTC

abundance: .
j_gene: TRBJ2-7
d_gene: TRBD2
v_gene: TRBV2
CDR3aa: CASSFISGRSYEQYF
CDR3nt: TGTGCCAGCAGTTTCATTAGCGGGAGGTCCTACGAGCAGTACTTC

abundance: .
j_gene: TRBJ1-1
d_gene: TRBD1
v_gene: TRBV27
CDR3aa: CASSPTTGMNTEAFF
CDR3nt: TGTGCCAGCAGTCCAACGACAGGGATGAACACTGAAGCTTTCTTT

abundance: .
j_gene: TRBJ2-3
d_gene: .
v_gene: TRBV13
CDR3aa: CASSLYLLEGADTQYF
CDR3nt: TGTGCCAGCAGCTTATATTTGTTAGAGGGCGCAGATACGCAGTATTTT

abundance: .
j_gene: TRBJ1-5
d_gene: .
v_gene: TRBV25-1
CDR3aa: CASSTGTGQPQHF
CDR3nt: TGTGCCAGCAGCACAGGGACCGGTCAGCCCCAGCATTTT

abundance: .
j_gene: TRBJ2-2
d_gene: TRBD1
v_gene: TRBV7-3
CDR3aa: CASSKGGQERSGELFF
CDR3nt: TGTGCCAGCAGCAAAGGTGGACAGGAGCGTTCCGGGGAGCTGTTTTTT

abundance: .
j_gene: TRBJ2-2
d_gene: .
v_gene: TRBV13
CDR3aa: CASSATGRSFTGELFF
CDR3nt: TGTGCCAGCAGCGCCACAGGGCGGAGTTTCACCGGGGAGCTGTTTTTT

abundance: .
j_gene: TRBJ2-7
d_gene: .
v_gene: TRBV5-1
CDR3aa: CASSLDGTQTYEQYF
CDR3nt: TGCGCCAGCAGCTTGGATGGGACACAAACCTACGAGCAGTACTTC

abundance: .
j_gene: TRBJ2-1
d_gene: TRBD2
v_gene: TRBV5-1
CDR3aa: CASSLGLADNNEQFF
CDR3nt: TGCGCCAGCAGCTTGGGGCTAGCGGACAACAATGAGCAGTTCTTC

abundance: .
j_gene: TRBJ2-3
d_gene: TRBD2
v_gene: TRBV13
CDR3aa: CASSPLAGGRTDTQYF
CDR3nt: TGTGCCAGCAGCCCTCTCGCGGGGGGGCGCACAGATACGCAGTATTTT

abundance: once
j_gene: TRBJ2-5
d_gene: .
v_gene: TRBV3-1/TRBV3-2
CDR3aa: CASSQDGRLGETQYF
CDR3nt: TGTGCCAGCAGCCAAGATGGGAGATTAGGAGAGACCCAGTACTTC